This passage covers 5 T cell receptor beta chains from one sample sequenced in a study of blood T cell repertoires in COVID-19. Data came from immunoSEQ multiplex PCR; TCRdb stores just in-frame clones and leaves some out. This sample has roughly 140,000 clones, with approximately 83% found just once. The sequencing sample was made of peripheral blood. The receptors were gathered from a woman in her sixties with COVID-19, enrolled during active disease.

This clone was recorded a few times. The V call is TRBV10-2, the J call TRBJ1-5; 7 positions match TRBD1. Germline loops: CDR1 WSHSY, CDR2 SAAADI. The CDR3 covers 14 residues. The ends lost 7 bases at V and 10 bases at J; junction bases unmatched: 13. CDR3 bases: TGCGCCAGCACCACCAACAGGGGAAACACCCCCCAGCATTTT. It is translated as CASTTNRGNTPQHF.

The chain couples TRBV9 to TRBJ1-2, with D possibly matching TRBD1 (5 bases). The CDR3 is 14 amino acids. Germline CDR1 reads SGDLS; CDR2 reads YYNGEE. The ends were cut back, 4 bases at V and 3 bases at J, with 13 bases in the middle. The CDR3: CASSTTGGHYGYTF. The CDR3 coding sequence is TGTGCCAGCAGCACAACCGGGGGACACTATGGCTACACCTTC. Using reference TRBV9 and TRBJ1-2 for the parts outside the CDR3, the full variable domain is DSGVTQTPKHLITATGQRVTLRCSPRSGDLSVYWYQQSLDQGLQFLIQYYNGEERAKGNILERFSAQQFPDLHSELNLSSLELGDSALYFCASSTTGGHYGYTFGSGTRLTVV.

The gene calls are TRBV19 and TRBJ2-5, with D possibly matching TRBD1 (5 bases). V was clipped by 6 bases and J by 5 bases, with 13 bases between them. The CDR3 has 13 residues. Germline V CDR1 and CDR2: LNHDA, SQIVND (reference sequence). The CDR3 DNA is TGTGCCAGTAGCGCCACAGGTGAGGAGACCCAGTACTTC. Translating gives CASSATGEETQYF.

This chain connects TRBV5-8 to TRBJ1-6; 9 bases fit TRBD1. There are 15 residues in the CDR3. Trimming cost V 3 bases and J 9 bases; bases outside gene matches: 7. The germline CDR1 and CDR2 sequences are SGHTS and YDEGEE. DNA of the CDR3: TGTGCCAGCAGCTCATACAGGGGGCTGGTTTCACCCCTCCACTTT. This encodes CASSSYRGLVSPLHF.

This clone was seen a single time. The J gene is TRBJ2-7, the V gene TRBV30, with D possibly matching TRBD1 (6 bases). Germline V gene sequence: CDR1 GTSNPN, CDR2 SVGIG (reference sequence). There are 14 residues in the CDR3. V lost 2 bases, J lost 0 bases, and 11 bases lay in between. CDR3 coding DNA: TGTGCCTGGAGTCCGTCAGGGGTCTCCTACGAGCAGTACTTC. Translated: CAWSPSGVSYEQYF.